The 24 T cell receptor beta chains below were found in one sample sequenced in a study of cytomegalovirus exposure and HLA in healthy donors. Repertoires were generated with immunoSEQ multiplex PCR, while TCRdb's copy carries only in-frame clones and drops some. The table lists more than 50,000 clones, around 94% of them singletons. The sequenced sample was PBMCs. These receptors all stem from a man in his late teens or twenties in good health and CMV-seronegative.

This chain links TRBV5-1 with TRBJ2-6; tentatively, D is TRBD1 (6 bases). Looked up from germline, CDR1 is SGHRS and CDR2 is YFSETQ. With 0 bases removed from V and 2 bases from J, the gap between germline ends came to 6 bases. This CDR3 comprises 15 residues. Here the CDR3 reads CASSLGGPGANVLTF. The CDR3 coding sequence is TGCGCCAGCAGCTTGGGGGGGCCTGGGGCCAACGTCCTGACTTTC.

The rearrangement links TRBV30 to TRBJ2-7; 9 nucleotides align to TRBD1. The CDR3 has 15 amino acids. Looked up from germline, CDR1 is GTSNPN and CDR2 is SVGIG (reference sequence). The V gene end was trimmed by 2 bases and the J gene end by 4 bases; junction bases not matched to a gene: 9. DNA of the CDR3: TGTGCCTGGAGTACCCCGGGACAGGGATTATACGAGCAGTACTTC. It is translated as CAWSTPGQGLYEQYF. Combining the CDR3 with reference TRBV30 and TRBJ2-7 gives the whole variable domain SQTIHQWPATLVQPVGSPLSLECTVEGTSNPNLYWYRQAAGRGLQLLFYSVGIGQISSEVPQNLSASRPQDRQFILSSKKLLLSDSGFYLCAWSTPGQGLYEQYFGPGTRLTVT.

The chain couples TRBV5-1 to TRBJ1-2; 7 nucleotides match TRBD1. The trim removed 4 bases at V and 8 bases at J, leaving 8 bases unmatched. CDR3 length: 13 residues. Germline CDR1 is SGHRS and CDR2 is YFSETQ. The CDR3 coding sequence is TGCGCCAGCAGCCTGATTACAGGGGAAGGCTACACCTTC. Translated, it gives CASSLITGEGYTF.

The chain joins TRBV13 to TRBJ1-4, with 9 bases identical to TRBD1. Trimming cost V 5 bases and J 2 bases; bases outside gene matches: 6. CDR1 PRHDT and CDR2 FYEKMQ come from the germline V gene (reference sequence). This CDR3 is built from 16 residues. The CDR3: CASSLQGAMTNEKLFF. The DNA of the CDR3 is TGTGCCAGCAGCCTACAGGGGGCGATGACTAATGAAAAACTGTTTTTT. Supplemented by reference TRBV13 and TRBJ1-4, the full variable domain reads AAGVIQSPRHLIKEKRETATLKCYPIPRHDTVYWYQQGPGQDPQFLISFYEKMQSDKGSIPDRFSAQQFSDYHSELNMSSLELGDSALYFCASSLQGAMTNEKLFFGSGTQLSVL.

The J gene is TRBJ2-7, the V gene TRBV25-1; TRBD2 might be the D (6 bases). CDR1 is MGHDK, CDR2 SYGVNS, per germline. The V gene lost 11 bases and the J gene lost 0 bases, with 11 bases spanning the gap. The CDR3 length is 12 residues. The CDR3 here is CAVSGDSYEQYF. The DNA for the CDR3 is TGTGCCGTTAGCGGAGACTCCTACGAGCAGTACTTC.

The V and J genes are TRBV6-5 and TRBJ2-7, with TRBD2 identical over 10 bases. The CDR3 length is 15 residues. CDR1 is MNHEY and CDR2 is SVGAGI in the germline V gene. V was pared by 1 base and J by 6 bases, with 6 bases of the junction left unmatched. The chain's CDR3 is CASSYLSGRAAEQYF. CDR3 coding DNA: TGTGCCAGCAGTTACTTAAGCGGGAGGGCCGCCGAGCAGTACTTC.

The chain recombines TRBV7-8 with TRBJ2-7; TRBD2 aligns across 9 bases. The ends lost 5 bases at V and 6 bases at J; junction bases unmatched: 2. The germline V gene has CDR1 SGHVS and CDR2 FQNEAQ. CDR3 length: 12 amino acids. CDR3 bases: TGTGCCAGCAGCAATAGCGGGAGCGAGCAGTACTTC. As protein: CASSNSGSEQYF. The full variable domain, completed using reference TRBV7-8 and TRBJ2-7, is GAGVSQSPRYKVAKRGQDVALRCDPISGHVSLFWYQQALGQGPEFLTYFQNEAQLDKSGLPSDRFFAERPEGSVSTLKIQRTQQEDSAVYLCASSNSGSEQYFGPGTRLTVT.

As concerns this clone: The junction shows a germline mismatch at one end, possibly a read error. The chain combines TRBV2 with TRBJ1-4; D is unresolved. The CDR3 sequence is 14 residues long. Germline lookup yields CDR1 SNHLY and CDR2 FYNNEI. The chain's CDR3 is CVSSAVTTNEKLFF. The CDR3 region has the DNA TGTGTCAGCAGTGCGGTCACAACTAATGAAAAACTGTTTTTT.

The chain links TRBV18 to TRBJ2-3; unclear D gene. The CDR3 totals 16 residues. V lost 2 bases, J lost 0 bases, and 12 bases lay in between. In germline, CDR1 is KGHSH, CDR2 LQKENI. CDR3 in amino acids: CASSPTTGVSTDTQYF. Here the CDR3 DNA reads TGTGCCAGCTCACCAACCACTGGAGTAAGCACAGATACGCAGTATTTT. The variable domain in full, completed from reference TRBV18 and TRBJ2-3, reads NAGVMQNPRHLVRRRGQEARLRCSPMKGHSHVYWYRQLPEEGLKFMVYLQKENIIDESGMPKERFSAEFPKEGPSILRIQQVVRGDSAAYFCASSPTTGVSTDTQYFGPGTRLTVL.

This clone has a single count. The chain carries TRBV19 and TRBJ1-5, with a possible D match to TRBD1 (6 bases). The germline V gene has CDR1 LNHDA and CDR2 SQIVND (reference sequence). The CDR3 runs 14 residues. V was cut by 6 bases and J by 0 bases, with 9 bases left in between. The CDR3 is CASSGQYSNQPQHF. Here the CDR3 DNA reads TGTGCCAGTAGCGGACAGTATAGCAATCAGCCCCAGCATTTT.

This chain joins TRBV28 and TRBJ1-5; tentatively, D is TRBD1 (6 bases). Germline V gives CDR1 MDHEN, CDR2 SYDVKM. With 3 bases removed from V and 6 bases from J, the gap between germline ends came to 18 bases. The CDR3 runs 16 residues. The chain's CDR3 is CASSFPHTGTGQPQHF. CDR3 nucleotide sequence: TGTGCCAGCAGTTTTCCCCACACAGGGACCGGTCAGCCCCAGCATTTT.

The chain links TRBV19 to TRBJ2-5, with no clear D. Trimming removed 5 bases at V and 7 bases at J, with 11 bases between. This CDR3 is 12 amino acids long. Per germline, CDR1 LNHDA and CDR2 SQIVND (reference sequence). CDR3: CASSSYLGTQYF. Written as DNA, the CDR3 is TGTGCCAGTAGTTCATACCTAGGGACCCAGTACTTC.

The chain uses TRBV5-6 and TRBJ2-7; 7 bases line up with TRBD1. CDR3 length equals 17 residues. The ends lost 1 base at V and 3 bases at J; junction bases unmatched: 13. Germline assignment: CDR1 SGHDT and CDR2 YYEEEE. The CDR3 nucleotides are TGTGCCAGCAGCTTGAAAGGGACAGAATACCTCCTCTACGAGCAGTACTTC. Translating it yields CASSLKGTEYLLYEQYF.

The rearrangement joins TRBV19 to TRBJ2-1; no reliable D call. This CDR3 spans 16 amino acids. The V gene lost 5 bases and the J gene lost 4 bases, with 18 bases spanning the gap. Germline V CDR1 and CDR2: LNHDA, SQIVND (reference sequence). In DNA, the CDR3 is TGTGCCAGTAGTGTCCGCTTTGATACCTATTACAATGAGCAGTTCTTC. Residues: CASSVRFDTYYNEQFF.

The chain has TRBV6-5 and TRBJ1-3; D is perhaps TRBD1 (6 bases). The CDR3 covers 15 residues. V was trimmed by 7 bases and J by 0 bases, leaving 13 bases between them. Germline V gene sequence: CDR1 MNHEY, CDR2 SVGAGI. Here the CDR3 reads CASIKTGDSGNTIYF. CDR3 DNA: TGTGCCAGCATTAAGACAGGCGACTCTGGAAACACCATATATTTT.

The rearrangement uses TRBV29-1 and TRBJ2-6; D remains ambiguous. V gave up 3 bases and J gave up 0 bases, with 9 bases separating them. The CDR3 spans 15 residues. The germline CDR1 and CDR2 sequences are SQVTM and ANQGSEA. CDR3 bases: TGCAGCGTTGAGGAGCTGAGCTCTGGGGCCAACGTCCTGACTTTC. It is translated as CSVEELSSGANVLTF.

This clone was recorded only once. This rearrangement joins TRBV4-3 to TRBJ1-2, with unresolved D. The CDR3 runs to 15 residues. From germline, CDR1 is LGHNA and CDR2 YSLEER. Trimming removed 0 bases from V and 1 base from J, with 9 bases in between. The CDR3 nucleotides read TGCGCCAGCAGCCAAGAAAGTTGGAGTAACTATGGCTACACCTTC. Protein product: CASSQESWSNYGYTF.

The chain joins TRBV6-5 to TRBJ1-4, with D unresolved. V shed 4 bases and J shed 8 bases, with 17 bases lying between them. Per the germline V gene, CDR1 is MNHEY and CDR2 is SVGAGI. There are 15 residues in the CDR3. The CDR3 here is CASSLGSGYQEKLFF. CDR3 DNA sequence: TGTGCCAGCAGTTTGGGGAGTGGGTATCAGGAAAAACTGTTTTTT.

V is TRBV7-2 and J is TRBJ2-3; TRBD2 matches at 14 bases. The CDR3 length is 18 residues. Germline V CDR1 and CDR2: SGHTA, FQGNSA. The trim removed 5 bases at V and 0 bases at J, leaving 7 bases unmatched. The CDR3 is CASSLRLAGGISTDTQYF. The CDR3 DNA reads TGTGCCAGCAGCCTCAGACTAGCGGGGGGGATTAGCACAGATACGCAGTATTTT.

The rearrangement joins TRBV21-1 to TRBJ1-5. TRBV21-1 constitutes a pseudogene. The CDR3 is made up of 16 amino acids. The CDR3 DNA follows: TGTGCCCCCCCCCGAGGGCGTCCACATAGCAATCAGCCCCAGCATTTT. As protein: CAPPRGRPHSNQPQHF.

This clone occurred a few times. CDR3: CASSEGAEAGQGEQFF. The CDR3 DNA sequence: TGTGCCAGCAGTGAGGGGGCCGAAGCGGGACAGGGCGAGCAGTTCTTC. The rearrangement uses TRBV6-4 and TRBJ2-1; TRBD1 agrees at 9 bases. V gave up 3 bases and J gave up 10 bases; unmatched junction bases: 13. The CDR3 is 16 residues long. CDR1 and CDR2 from the germline V gene are MRHNA and SNTAGT.

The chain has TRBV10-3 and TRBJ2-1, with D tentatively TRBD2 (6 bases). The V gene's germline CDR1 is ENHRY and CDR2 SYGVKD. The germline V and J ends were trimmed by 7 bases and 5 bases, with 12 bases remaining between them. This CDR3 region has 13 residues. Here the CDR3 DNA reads TGTGCCATCAAGGTGGCGGGGAACAATGAGCAGTTCTTC. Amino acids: CAIKVAGNNEQFF.

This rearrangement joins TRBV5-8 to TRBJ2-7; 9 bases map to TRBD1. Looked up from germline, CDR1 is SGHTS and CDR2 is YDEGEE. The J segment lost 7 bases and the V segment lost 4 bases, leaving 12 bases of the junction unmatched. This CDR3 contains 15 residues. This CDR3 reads CASSPGTGQEREQYF. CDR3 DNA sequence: TGTGCCAGCAGCCCAGGGACAGGGCAAGAGAGGGAGCAGTACTTC.

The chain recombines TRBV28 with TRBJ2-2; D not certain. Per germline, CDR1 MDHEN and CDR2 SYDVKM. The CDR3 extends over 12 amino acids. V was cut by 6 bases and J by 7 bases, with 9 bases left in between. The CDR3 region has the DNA TGTGCCAGCAGCTTAATCGGCGGGGAGCTGTTTTTT. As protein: CASSLIGGELFF.